The 11 T cell receptor beta chains below all came from one sample that was sequenced in a study of blood T cells in healthy people across ages. Then a second PCR, running roughly 7 to 11 cycles, was carried out with a sample-barcoded 5' primer and a J-beta primer mix. TCRdb passed the 5' RACE reads through MiXCR, listing each CDR3 protein once. In the table there are around 1,700,000 distinct CDR3 sequences, 28% of which are singletons. The sample comprised blood. These TCRs come from a woman aged 25 to 45 in good health.

The V call is TRBV20-1, the J call TRBJ1-5, with D possibly being TRBD1 (6 bases). Germline loops: CDR1 DFQATT, CDR2 SNEGSKA (reference sequence). The CDR3 sequence is 16 residues long. With 2 bases removed from V and 6 bases from J, the gap between germline ends came to 20 bases. The DNA of the CDR3 is TGCAGTGCTAGATCGGGCAGGGGCGTTCATTCTCAGCCCCAGCATTTT. Its translation: CSARSGRGVHSQPQHF.

In its sample, this clonotype was seen a few times. This rearrangement joins TRBV20-1 to TRBJ2-1; D is uncertain. The CDR3 runs to 12 residues. CDR1 and CDR2 from the germline V gene are DFQATT and SNEGSKA (reference sequence). With 7 bases removed from V and 0 bases from J, the gap between germline ends came to 7 bases. CDR3 residues: CSVLSSYNEQFF. The CDR3 region has the DNA TGCAGTGTCCTAAGCTCCTACAATGAGCAGTTCTTC.

The rearrangement links TRBV27 to TRBJ2-1, with 7 bases lining up with TRBD1. The tail of the sequence fits TRBJ2-7 better, so the J call may be wrong. Germline values: CDR1 MNHEY, CDR2 SMNVEV (reference sequence). The CDR3 has 15 amino acids. The CDR3 is CASSSNRGGYNEQYF. The CDR3 DNA reads TGTGCCAGCAGTTCGAACAGGGGCGGTTACAATGAGCAGTACTTC.

This chain connects TRBV30 to TRBJ2-1; TRBD2 agrees at 9 bases. The CDR3 has 13 amino acids. Looked up from germline, CDR1 is GTSNPN and CDR2 is SVGIG (reference sequence). The junction had 11 bases not matched to a gene; V was cut back by 7 bases and J by 10 bases. The CDR3 DNA reads as TGTGCCTACGTCTCTAGCGGGGCTGGAGAGCAGTTCTTC. This codes for CAYVSSGAGEQFF.

This clonotype has only a few counts. V is TRBV5-1 and J is TRBJ2-6, with D tentatively TRBD2 (5 bases). Germline lookup yields CDR1 SGHRS and CDR2 YFSETQ. The CDR3 extends over 20 amino acids. V was pared by 1 base and J by 1 base, with 21 bases between. The CDR3 DNA reads TGCGCCAGCAGCTTGTCCTCCCTACGAGGGTATGGTTCTGGGGCCAACGTCCTGACTTTC. Protein product: CASSLSSLRGYGSGANVLTF.

This chain joins TRBV29-1 and TRBJ1-4, with TRBD1 matching over 8 bases. V shed 2 bases, J shed 7 bases, and the junction held 6 bases outside the gene matches. The CDR3 is 14 residues long. Germline CDR1 reads SQVTM; CDR2 reads ANQGSEA. The CDR3 bases are TGCAGCGTTGAACCCGGGACAGGTGCTGAAAAACTGTTTTTT. Protein: CSVEPGTGAEKLFF.

V gene TRBV30 combines with J gene TRBJ1-2; tentative D call: TRBD1 (5 bases). The CDR3 has 13 amino acids. Germline V gene lookup returns CDR1 GTSNPN and CDR2 SVGIG (reference sequence). Trimming removed 3 bases at V and 4 bases at J, with 12 bases between. The CDR3 protein is CAWSPGTGYGYTF. The CDR3 DNA follows: TGTGCCTGGAGCCCTGGAACAGGCTATGGCTACACCTTC.

This clonotype was picked up many times. The rearrangement uses TRBV7-2 and TRBJ2-3; D remains unclear. In germline, CDR1 is SGHTA, CDR2 FQGNSA. The CDR3 is 13 residues long. V was trimmed by 0 bases and J by 6 bases, leaving 7 bases between them. The CDR3 spells CASSLAKRDTQYF. The DNA for the CDR3 is TGTGCCAGCAGCTTAGCGAAAAGGGATACGCAGTATTTT.

This clonotype was detected a few times. The CDR3 DNA is TGTGCCAGCAGTTGGGACCGGGGCAGGCCGTTCTTC. Its translation is CASSWDRGRPFF. The chain links TRBV12-3 or TRBV12-4 to TRBJ2-1; D may match TRBD1 or TRBD2 (5 bases each). Trimming cost V 4 bases and J 15 bases, with 16 bases left between them. This CDR3 has 12 amino acids.

Remarks on this clonotype: A read error may produce the germline difference seen at one junction end. This chain connects TRBV7-2 to TRBJ2-1; 14 bases agree with TRBD2. CDR3 length: 17 residues. Germline V gene sequence: CDR1 SGHTA, CDR2 FQGNSA. The CDR3 protein is CASSSRTSGRSYNERFF. The DNA for the CDR3 is TGTGCCAGCAGCTCCAGGACTAGCGGGAGGAGTTACAATGAGCGGTTCTTC.

This clonotype turned up a few times. Written as DNA, the CDR3 is TGTGCCAGCAGTGAAGGTCCAGTCTATGAGCAGTACTTC. Amino acids: CASSEGPVYEQYF. The chain has TRBV25-1 and TRBJ2-5, with D hard to call. The CDR3 runs 13 residues. V lost 2 bases to trimming and J lost 11 bases, with 15 bases between them. CDR1 and CDR2 (germline): MGHDK, SYGVNS.